This T cell receptor (beta chain) emerged from a study of T cells in Graves' hyperthyroidism and ophthalmopathy. The study excluded patients with uncontrolled infection, other autoimmune disease, pregnancy or lactation. Blood from later-ophthalmopathy patients was taken at first hyperthyroidism diagnosis. Study outcomes and limitations: Ophthalmopathy got predicted by the model a median approximately 6 months before its onset. Ophthalmopathy stood apart from stable hyperthyroidism in a 13 V-J model.

Germline V gives CDR1 SGDLS, CDR2 YYNGEE. This CDR3 is 13 amino acids long. Trimming removed 3 bases from V and 7 bases from J, with 11 bases in between. The investigators amplified TCR beta CDR3 regions from RNA transcripts. Primed by the HTBI set, a first-round RT-PCR was run on the TCR CDR3. Via MiXCR, TCRdb re-called the multiplex PCR reads, giving one row per CDR3 protein. The data hold 370,000 or so distinct CDR3 sequences, with roughly 13% observed a single time. This clonotype has only a few counts. What it binds is not known. Sequencing was done on a sample of blood. The sequence was collected from a man aged 30-40 years with Graves' hyperthyroidism that later progressed to Graves' ophthalmopathy. The chain couples TRBV9 to TRBJ2-1, with D possibly TRBD1 on 5 matching bases. The DNA for the CDR3 is TGTGCCAGCAGCGGAGCCTCAGGGAATGAGCAGTTCTTC. Protein: CASSGASGNEQFF.